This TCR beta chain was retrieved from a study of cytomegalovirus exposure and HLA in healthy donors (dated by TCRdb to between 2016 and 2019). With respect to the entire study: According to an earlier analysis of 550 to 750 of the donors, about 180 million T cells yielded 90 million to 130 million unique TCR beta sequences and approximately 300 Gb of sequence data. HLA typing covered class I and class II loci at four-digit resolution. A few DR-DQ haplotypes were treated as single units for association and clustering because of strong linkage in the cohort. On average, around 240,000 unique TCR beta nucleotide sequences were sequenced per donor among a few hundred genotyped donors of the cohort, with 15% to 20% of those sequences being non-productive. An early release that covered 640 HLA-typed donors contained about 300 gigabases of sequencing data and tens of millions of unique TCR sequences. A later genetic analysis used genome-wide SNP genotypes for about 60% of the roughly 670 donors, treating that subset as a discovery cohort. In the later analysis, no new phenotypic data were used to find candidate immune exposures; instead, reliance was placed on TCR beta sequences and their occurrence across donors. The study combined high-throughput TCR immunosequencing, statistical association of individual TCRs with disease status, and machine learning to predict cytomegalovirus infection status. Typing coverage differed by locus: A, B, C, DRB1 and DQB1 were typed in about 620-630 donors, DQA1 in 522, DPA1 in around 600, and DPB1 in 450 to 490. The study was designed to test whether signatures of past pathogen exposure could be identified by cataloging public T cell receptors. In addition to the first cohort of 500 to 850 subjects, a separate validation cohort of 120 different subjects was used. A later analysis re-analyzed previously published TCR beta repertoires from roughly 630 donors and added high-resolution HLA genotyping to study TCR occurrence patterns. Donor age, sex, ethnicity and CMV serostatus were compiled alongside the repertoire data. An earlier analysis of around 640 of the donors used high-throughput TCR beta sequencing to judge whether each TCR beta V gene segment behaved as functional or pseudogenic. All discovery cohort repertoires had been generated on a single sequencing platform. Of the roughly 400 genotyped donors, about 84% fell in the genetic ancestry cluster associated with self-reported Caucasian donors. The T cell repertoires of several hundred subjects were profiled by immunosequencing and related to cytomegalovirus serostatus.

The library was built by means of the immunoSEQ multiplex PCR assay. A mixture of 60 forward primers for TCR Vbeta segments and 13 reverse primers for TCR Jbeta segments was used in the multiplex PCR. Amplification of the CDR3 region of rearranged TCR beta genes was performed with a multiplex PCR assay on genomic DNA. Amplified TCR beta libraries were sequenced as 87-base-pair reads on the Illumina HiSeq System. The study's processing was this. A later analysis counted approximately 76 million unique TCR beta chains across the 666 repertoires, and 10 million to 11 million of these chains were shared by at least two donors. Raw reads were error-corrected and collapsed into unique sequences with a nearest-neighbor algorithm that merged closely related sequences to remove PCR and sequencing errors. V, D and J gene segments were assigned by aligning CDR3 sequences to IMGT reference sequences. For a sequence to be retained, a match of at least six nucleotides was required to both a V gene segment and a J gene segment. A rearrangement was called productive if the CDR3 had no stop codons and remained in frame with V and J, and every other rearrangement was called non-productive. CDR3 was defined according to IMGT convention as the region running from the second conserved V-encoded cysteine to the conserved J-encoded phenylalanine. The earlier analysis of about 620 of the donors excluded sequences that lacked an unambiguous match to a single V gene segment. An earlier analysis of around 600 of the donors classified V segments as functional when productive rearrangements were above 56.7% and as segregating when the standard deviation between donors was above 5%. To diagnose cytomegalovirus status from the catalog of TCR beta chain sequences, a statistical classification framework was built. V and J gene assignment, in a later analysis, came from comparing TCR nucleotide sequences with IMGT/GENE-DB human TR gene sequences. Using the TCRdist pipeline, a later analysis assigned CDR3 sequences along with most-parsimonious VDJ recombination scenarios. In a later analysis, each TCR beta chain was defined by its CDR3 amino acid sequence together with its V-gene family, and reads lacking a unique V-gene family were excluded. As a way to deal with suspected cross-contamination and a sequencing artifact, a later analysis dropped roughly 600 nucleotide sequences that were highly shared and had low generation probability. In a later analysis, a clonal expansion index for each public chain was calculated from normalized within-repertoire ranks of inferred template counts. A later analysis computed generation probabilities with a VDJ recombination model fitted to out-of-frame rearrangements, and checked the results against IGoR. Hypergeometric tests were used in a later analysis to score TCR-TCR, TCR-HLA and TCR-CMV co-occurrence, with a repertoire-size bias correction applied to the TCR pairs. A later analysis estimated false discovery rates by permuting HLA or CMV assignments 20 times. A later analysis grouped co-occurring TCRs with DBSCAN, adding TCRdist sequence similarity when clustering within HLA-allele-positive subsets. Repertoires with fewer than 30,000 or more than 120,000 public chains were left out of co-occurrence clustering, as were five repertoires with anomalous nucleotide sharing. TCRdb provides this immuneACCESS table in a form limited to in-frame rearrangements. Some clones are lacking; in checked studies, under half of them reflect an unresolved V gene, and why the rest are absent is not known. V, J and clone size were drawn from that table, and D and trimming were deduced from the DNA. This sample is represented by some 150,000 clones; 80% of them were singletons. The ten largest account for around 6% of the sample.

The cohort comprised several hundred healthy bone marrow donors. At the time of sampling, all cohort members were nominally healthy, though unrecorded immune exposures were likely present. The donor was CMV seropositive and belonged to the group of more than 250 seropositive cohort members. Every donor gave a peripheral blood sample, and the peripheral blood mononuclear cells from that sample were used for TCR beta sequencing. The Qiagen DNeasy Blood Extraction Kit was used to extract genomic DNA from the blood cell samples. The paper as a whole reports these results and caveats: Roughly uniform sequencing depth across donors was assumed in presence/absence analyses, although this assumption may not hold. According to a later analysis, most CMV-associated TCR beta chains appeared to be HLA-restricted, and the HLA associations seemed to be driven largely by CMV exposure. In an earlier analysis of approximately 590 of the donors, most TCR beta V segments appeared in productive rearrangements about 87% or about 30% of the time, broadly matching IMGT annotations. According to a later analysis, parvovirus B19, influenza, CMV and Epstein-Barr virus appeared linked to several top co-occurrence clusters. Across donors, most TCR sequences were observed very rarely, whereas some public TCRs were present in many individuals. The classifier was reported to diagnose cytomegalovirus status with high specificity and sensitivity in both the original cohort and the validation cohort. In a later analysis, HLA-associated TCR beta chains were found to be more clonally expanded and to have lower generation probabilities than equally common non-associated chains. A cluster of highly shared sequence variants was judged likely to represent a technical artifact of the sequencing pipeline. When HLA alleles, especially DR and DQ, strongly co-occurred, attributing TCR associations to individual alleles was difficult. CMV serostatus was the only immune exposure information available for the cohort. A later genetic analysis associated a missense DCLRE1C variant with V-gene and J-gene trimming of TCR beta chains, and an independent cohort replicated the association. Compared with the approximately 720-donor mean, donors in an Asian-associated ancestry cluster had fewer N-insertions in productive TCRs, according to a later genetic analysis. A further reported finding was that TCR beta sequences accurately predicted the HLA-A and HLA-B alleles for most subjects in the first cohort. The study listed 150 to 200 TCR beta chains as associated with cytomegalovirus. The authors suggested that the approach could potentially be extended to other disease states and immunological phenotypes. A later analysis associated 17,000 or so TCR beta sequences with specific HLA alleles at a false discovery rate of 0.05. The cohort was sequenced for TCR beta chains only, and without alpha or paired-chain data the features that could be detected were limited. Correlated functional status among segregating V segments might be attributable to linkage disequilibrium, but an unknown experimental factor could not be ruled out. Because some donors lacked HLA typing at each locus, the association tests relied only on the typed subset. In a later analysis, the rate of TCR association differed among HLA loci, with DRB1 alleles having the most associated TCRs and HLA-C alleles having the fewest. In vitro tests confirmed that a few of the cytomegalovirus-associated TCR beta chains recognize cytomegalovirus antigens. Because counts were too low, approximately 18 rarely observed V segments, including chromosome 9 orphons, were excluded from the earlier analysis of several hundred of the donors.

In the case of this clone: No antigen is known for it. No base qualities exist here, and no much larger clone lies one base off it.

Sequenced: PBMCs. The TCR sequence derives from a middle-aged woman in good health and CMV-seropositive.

The encoded CDR3 is CASSWRRGSTDTQYF. DNA sequence: TGCGCCAGCAGCTGGAGGCGGGGATCGACAGATACGCAGTATTTT. The sequence is built from TRBV5-1 and TRBJ2-3; 6 matching bases give a weak D call of TRBD2. Spanning cysteine to phenylalanine, the CDR3 consists of 15 amino acids. The only DNA kept is the CDR3, 45 bases in frame from the first base. V and J lose 3 bases and 3 bases, and a span of 14 bases separates them. Looking up the germline V gene yields CDR1 SGHRS and CDR2 YFSETQ.